This T cell receptor (beta chain) was identified in a study of OX40 agonist ivuxolimab in advanced cancers. Study-level information: Administration of intravenous ivuxolimab to patients occurred every 2 weeks at 0.01 to 10 mg/kg. Head and neck, renal cell, melanoma or hepatocellular carcinoma were the cancers that dose-escalation patients had.

CDR3 length: 17 residues. Germline trimming cut 5 bases from V and 6 bases from J; bases unmatched to any gene: 16. Germline V CDR1 and CDR2: MDHEN, SYDVKM. A word on this clone: Its target is not known.

Whole-study findings and limits: CD8+ T cells showed, on average, more clonal expansion than CD4+ cells.

Generated by immunoSEQ multiplex PCR, the TCRdb table keeps only in-frame clones and is missing some. The sample yields roughly 93,000 clones, 75% to 95% seen once. Source: CD4+ or CD8+ T cells sorted from blood, taken in a trial of the OX40 agonist ivuxolimab. The TCR originated in an adult with an advanced solid tumor such as melanoma, head and neck, liver or kidney cancer. The genes are TRBV28 and TRBJ2-1; 7 bases fit TRBD2. CDR3 sequence reads: CASSLPPSGIGSNEQFF. The CDR3, as DNA: TGTGCCAGCAGTCTACCTCCAAGCGGGATTGGATCCAATGAGCAGTTCTTC.